Sequencing of this TCR beta chain was carried out in a study of blood T cell repertoires in COVID-19. As for the study in general: T cells, B-cell-depleted T cells, or PBMCs provided the cDNA or gDNA that served as material.

The CDR3 has 12 amino acids. Germline values: CDR1 GTSNPN, CDR2 SVGIG (reference sequence). Trimming left V 3 bases short and J 1 base short, with 5 bases between. Only in-frame clones appear in the TCRdb table, and some are missing; sequencing was by immunoSEQ multiplex PCR. The sample carries approximately 150,000 clones, approximately 88% recorded once. Sequencing was done on a sample of peripheral blood. The source of this sequence is a woman in her sixties who had recovered from COVID-19. The chain employs TRBV30 and TRBJ2-3, with D tentatively TRBD2 (5 bases). The CDR3 sequence is CAWSGGTDTQYF. The CDR3, as DNA: TGTGCCTGGAGCGGGGGCACAGATACGCAGTATTTT.